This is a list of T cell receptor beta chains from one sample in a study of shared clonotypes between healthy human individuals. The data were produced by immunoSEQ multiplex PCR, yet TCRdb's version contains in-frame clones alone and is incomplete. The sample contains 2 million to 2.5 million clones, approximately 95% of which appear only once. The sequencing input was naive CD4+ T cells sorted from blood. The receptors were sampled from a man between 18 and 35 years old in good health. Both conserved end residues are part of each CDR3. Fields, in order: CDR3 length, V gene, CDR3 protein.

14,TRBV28,CASRPPAVVYGYTF
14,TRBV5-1,CASSIGQANYGYTF
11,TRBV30,CAWSPQGGQFF
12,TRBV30,CALDRDNTEAFF
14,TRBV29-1,CSVVVQGAGTEAFF
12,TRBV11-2,CASTPNGNEQYF
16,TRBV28,CASSSLSGGSYNEQFF
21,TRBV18,CASSPRRKTTSGGDSYNEQFF
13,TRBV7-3,CASSLQGDYEQYF
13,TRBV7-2,CASSLAGFGGYTF
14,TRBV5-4,CASSLPSGADTQYF
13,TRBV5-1,CASSDDLSTEAFF
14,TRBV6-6,CASSRGDSNQPQHF
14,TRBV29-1,CSVETRLLNTEAFF
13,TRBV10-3,CAISADREGGYTF
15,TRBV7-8,CANSLKSSYNSPLHF
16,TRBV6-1,CASSELAGRSYNEQFF
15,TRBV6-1,CASSPVGLMGEKLFF
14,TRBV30,CAWTAGVSGNTIYF
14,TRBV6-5,CASSRDYPSYEQYF
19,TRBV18,CASSTESGTGAVVGYGYTF
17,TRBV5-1,CASSITGASGFYNEQFF
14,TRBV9,CASSVLTGNTEAFF
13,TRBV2,CASRRQVQETQYF
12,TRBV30,CAGSGTGVEQYF
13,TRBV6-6,CASSRQGVSGYTF
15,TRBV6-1,CASSASDGQSSPLHF
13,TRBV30,CAWSWQGFNPLHF
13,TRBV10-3,CAISESQSTEAFF
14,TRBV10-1,CASSESGRPDTQYF
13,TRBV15,CATSRDRNTEAFF
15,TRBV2,CASSDDKGIPYEQYF
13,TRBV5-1,CASNPETGNIQYF
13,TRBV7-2,CASSLGPNNEQFF
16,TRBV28,CASTETGTSVPDEQFF
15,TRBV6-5,CASRTTGRNSYEQYF
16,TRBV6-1,CASSEPDRTRTDTQYF
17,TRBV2,CASSDLGRGPGANVLTF
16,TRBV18,CASSPDAGAPRGEQFF
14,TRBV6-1,CASRPGQMNTEAFF
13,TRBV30,CAWRSVGTGELFF
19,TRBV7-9,CASSLGTSDTERNTGELFF
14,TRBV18,CASSPIGQDTEAFF
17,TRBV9,CASSVELSGGVTDTQYF
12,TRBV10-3,CAISVAGQGYTF
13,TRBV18,CASSPPGASPLHF
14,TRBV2,CASGIQGAGDTQYF
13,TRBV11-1,CASTRQGYTEAFF
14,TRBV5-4,CASSAGTANTEAFF
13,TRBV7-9,CASSLGGGETQYF
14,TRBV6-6,CASSAGTSAYEQYF
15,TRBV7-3,CASSFGGGAGDTQYF
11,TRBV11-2,CASSPRDEQYF
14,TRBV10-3,CAISELAGEGTQYF
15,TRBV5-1,CASSLEGVMGNTIYF
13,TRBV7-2,CASSLVIGAGYTF
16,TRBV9,CASSDQRDAGLREQYF
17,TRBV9,CASSTRAGATNTGELFF